Shown below are 17 T cell receptor beta chains from a single sample sequenced in a study of vaccination and CD4 T cells after COVID-19. For these TCRs, the target antigens are not known. The Oncomine TCR Beta short-read assay sequenced DNA from cultured CD4+ T cells. TCRdb itself ran the PCR reads through MiXCR, one entry per CDR3 protein. The sample shows 20,000 to 25,000 distinct CDR3 sequences, about 40% of them seen only once. As for treatment: approximately nine-day PBMC culture with coronavirus spike peptide pools or control peptides (ViraFEST assay). The sample here was CD4+ T cells from blood, cultured in vitro, taken before SARS-CoV-2 vaccination. These TCRs come from a human donor who had recovered from COVID-19.

This chain links TRBV30 with TRBJ1-2; 9 nucleotides line up with TRBD1. The CDR3 runs 15 residues. V lost 5 bases to trimming and J lost 7 bases; unmatched junction nucleotides: 14. Germline V gene data show CDR1 as GTSNPN and CDR2 as SVGIG (reference sequence). CDR3 sequence: CAWGYAGTGKGGYTF. CDR3 nucleotides: TGTGCCTGGGGGTACGCCGGGACAGGGAAAGGTGGCTACACCTTC.

Only a few counts were recorded for this clonotype. The chain employs TRBV7-2 and TRBJ2-3, with D hard to call. CDR3 length: 15 amino acids. The germline V and J ends were trimmed by 5 bases and 0 bases, with 12 bases remaining between them. Germline CDR1 and CDR2: SGHTA and FQGNSA. The CDR3, as DNA: TGTGCCAGCAGCCCTCAGACCCCGAGCACAGATACGCAGTATTTT. This codes for CASSPQTPSTDTQYF.

Turning to this clonotype: At one of its ends the junction is not consistent with the germline gene, which may arise from a read error. The rearrangement joins TRBV27 to TRBJ1-6; 8 bases agree with TRBD1. This CDR3 is built from 15 residues. The germline CDR1 and CDR2 sequences are MNHEY and SMNVEV (reference sequence). CDR3 nucleotides: TGTGCCCGCAGGCCGGGACAGGTCTTTAATTCACCCCTCCACTTT. Its protein product is CARRPGQVFNSPLHF.

The chain couples TRBV29-1 to TRBJ2-3; TRBD1 is a possible D gene (6 bases). The CDR3 length is 15 residues. The V gene's germline CDR1 is SQVTM and CDR2 ANQGSEA. Trimming took 5 bases from V and 6 from J, leaving 21 bases between them. This CDR3 reads CSVKVGTNSRDTQYF. The CDR3 region has the DNA TGCAGCGTTAAGGTTGGGACAAACAGTCGGGATACGCAGTATTTT.

This chain connects TRBV15 to TRBJ1-1; a weak D match, TRBD1 (5 bases). V lost 0 bases to trimming and J lost 2 bases, with 16 bases between them. The CDR3 has 17 residues. Per germline, CDR1 LNHNV and CDR2 YYDKDF (reference sequence). CDR3 nucleotide sequence: TGTGCCACCAGCAGAGACCACAGGAGCTCGGCAAACACTGAAGCTTTCTTT. It codes for CATSRDHRSSANTEAFF.

A few counts support this clonotype. This rearrangement joins TRBV6-1 to TRBJ1-2; TRBD1 matches at 7 bases. The length of the CDR3 is 14 residues. Unmatched junction bases numbered 5, after V lost 6 bases and J lost 1 base. Germline V gene sequence: CDR1 MNHNS, CDR2 SASEGT. CDR3 protein: CASRRQGNNYGYTF. Written as DNA, the CDR3 is TGTGCCAGCAGGCGACAGGGAAATAACTATGGCTACACCTTC.

This clonotype was counted a few times. The chain links TRBV19 to TRBJ1-5; 7 positions agree with TRBD1. Germline V gene sequence: CDR1 LNHDA, CDR2 SQIVND (reference sequence). V shed 2 bases and J 3 bases; nucleotides not matched to a gene: 1. CDR3 length equals 14 residues. The DNA for the CDR3 is TGTGCCAGTAGTATAACAGGGGACAATCAGCCCCAGCATTTT. This gives the protein CASSITGDNQPQHF.

This clonotype occurred a few times. This chain uses TRBV19 with TRBJ2-5, with 9 nucleotides matching TRBD1. The CDR3 has 16 residues. Trimming cost V 4 bases and J 1 base; bases outside gene matches: 7. Germline CDR1 is LNHDA and CDR2 is SQIVND (reference sequence). The CDR3 here is CASSSRTGAPQETQYF. CDR3 sequence (DNA): TGTGCCAGTAGTAGCCGGACAGGGGCCCCCCAAGAGACCCAGTACTTC.

This clonotype was seen more than once but under ten times. CDR3 DNA sequence: TGTGCCAGCAGTTCAGAATTTAGCGGGACGCTGTTTTTT. Translating it yields CASSSEFSGTLFF. The V and J genes are TRBV27 and TRBJ2-2; 8 bases are shared with TRBD2. This CDR3 region has 13 residues. CDR1 MNHEY and CDR2 SMNVEV come from the germline V gene (reference sequence). V was pared by 4 bases and J by 13 bases, with 8 bases of the junction left unmatched.

This chain links TRBV20-1 with TRBJ1-2; D is unclear. Germline V gene sequence: CDR1 DFQATT, CDR2 SNEGSKA (reference sequence). V was cut by 3 bases and J by 2 bases, with 16 bases left in between. The CDR3 is 15 residues long. The DNA for the CDR3 is TGCAGTGCTAGTCTCCTCCAGCGGACCAACTATGGCTACACCTTC. Protein: CSASLLQRTNYGYTF.

The chain is built from TRBV6-2 or TRBV6-3 and TRBJ1-2, with TRBD1 matching over 10 bases. J lost 7 bases, V lost 5 bases, and 7 bases had no gene match. CDR3 length: 14 residues. Germline lookup yields CDR1 MNHEY and CDR2 SVGEGT. As DNA, the CDR3 is TGTGCCAGCAGTCAAGACAGGGGGCGAGGTGGCTACACCTTC. Translating it yields CASSQDRGRGGYTF.

This rearrangement joins TRBV11-2 to TRBJ2-7; 9 nucleotides align to TRBD2. The CDR3 is made up of 16 amino acids. Germline CDR1 and CDR2: SGHAT and FQNNGV. V lost 2 bases to trimming and J lost 5 bases; unmatched junction nucleotides: 10. The CDR3 sequence: CASSLHSGLAGDEQYF. The CDR3 DNA sequence: TGTGCCAGCAGCTTACACTCGGGACTAGCCGGGGACGAGCAGTACTTC. The full variable domain, in which reference TRBV11-2 and TRBJ2-7 provide the parts outside the CDR3, is EAGVAQSPRYKIIEKRQSVAFWCNPISGHATLYWYQQILGQGPKLLIQFQNNGVVDDSQLPKDRFSAERLKGVDSTLKIQPAKLEDSAVYLCASSLHSGLAGDEQYFGPGTRLTVT.

The genes are TRBV20-1 and TRBJ1-1; weak D call: TRBD1 (5 bases). The CDR3 length is 14 residues. Germline CDR1 reads DFQATT; CDR2 reads SNEGSKA (reference sequence). Between the trimmed V and J ends, which lost 0 bases and 4 bases, there was a span of 12 bases. The CDR3 loop is CSARDLRGTTEAFF. The CDR3 region has the DNA TGCAGTGCTAGAGATCTGCGGGGGACCACTGAAGCTTTCTTT.

This chain uses TRBV6-5 with TRBJ2-3; a possible D gene is TRBD1 (5 bases). The germline CDR1 and CDR2 sequences are MNHEY and SVGAGI. V lost 0 bases and J 1 base, leaving 8 bases between the germline ends. This CDR3 has 15 amino acids. The CDR3 DNA follows: TGTGCCAGCAGTTACTCGCCAGGGCGCACAGATACGCAGTATTTT. It encodes CASSYSPGRTDTQYF.

The DNA of the CDR3 is TGCGCCAGCAGCGGGACCGGACAGGGCACAGATACGCAGTATTTT. Translation gives CASSGTGQGTDTQYF. The gene calls are TRBV10-1 and TRBJ2-3, with TRBD1 matching 7 bases. Germline CDR1 and CDR2: WNHNN and SYGVQD (reference sequence). This CDR3 spans 15 amino acids. V lost 6 bases and J lost 1; bases outside the gene matches: 7.

This chain joins TRBV27 and TRBJ1-1; 12 bases align to TRBD1. The CDR3 loop spans 16 amino acids. From germline, CDR1 is MNHEY and CDR2 SMNVEV (reference sequence). V gave up 3 bases and J gave up 7 bases; unmatched junction bases: 9. DNA for the CDR3: TGTGCCAGCAGTTTTCACCCGGGACAGGGGGCTGGTGAAGCTTTCTTT. Amino acids: CASSFHPGQGAGEAFF.

This rearrangement joins TRBV29-1 to TRBJ2-7; TRBD1 is a possible D gene (5 bases). The CDR3 sequence is 13 residues long. CDR1 and CDR2 (germline): SQVTM, ANQGSEA. Trimming removed 4 bases at V and 2 bases at J, with 12 bases between. In nucleotides, the CDR3 is TGCAGCGTTGCAACCAGGGCCACCTACGAGCAGTACTTC. Amino acids: CSVATRATYEQYF.